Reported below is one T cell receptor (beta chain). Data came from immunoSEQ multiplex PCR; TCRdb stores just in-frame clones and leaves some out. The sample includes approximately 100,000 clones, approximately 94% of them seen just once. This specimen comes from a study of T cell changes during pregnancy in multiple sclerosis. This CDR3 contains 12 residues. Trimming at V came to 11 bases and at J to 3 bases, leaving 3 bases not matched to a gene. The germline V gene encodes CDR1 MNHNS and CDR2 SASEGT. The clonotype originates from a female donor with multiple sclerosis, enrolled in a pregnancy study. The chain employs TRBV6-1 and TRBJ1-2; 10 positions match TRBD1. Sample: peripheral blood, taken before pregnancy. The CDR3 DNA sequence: TGTGCCGTTGGGACAGGGGACTATGGCTACACCTTC. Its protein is CAVGTGDYGYTF.